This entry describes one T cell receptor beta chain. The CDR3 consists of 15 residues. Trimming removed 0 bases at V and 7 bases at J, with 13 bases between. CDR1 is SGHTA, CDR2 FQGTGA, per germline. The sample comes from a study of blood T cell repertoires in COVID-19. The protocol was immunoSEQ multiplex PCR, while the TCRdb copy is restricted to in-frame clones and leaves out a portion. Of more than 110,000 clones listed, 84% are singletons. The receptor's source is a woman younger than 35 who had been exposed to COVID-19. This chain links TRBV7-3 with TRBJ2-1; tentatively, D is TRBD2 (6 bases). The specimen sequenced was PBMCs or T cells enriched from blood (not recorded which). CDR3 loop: CASSLTGSPGNEQFF. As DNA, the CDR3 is TGTGCCAGCAGCTTAACCGGGAGCCCGGGGAATGAGCAGTTCTTC.